These 13 T cell receptor beta chains originate from one sample sequenced in a study of radiotherapy plus CTLA-4 blockade in lung cancer. Some clones are missing from TCRdb's copy, which holds only in-frame ones; the method was immunoSEQ multiplex PCR. The sample holds more than 95,000 clones, approximately 72% seen once. Sequenced here: peripheral blood, sampled from a patient treated with radiotherapy plus ipilimumab. These receptors came from a human donor with non-small cell lung cancer who had a partial response to radiotherapy plus ipilimumab. Some clones in this sample may be carry-over from other donors' samples.

This chain links TRBV28 with TRBJ2-7; the D is unclear. Looked up from germline, CDR1 is MDHEN and CDR2 is SYDVKM. The CDR3 has 13 residues. V dropped 3 bases and J dropped 6 bases, with 12 bases sitting between them. The CDR3, as DNA: TGTGCCAGCAGTTTTGGAGCCGCCCGCGAGCAGTACTTC. Translated: CASSFGAAREQYF.

This rearrangement joins TRBV5-1 to TRBJ2-5, with D perhaps matching TRBD1 (6 bases). V was cut by 4 bases and J by 4 bases, with 17 bases left in between. The CDR3 sequence is 15 residues long. Germline V CDR1 and CDR2: SGHRS, YFSETQ. CDR3 bases: TGCGCCAGCAGCCCATACGCGGACAGACCAGAGACCCAGTACTTC. Translation: CASSPYADRPETQYF.

This chain connects TRBV19 to TRBJ2-7; D possibly corresponds to TRBD2 (6 bases). Germline loops: CDR1 LNHDA, CDR2 SQIVND (reference sequence). V was pared by 3 bases and J by 7 bases, with 22 bases between. This CDR3 comprises 16 residues. The CDR3 DNA reads TGTGCCAGTAGTATTAGCGGTCGAGGGGCCCCCGGTGAGCAGTACTTC. This sequence encodes CASSISGRGAPGEQYF. The complete variable domain, with remaining parts taken from reference TRBV19 and TRBJ2-7, reads DGGITQSPKYLFRKEGQNVTLSCEQNLNHDAMYWYRQDPGQGLRLIYYSQIVNDFQKGDIAEGYSVSREKKESFPLTVTSAQKNPTAFYLCASSISGRGAPGEQYFGPGTRLTVT.

CDR3 sequence reads: CASSQDGPLGPQHF. The CDR3 region has the DNA TGCGCCAGCAGCCAAGATGGGCCCTTGGGGCCCCAGCATTTT. The chain joins TRBV4-1 to TRBJ1-5, with no clear D. The CDR3 totals 14 residues. Germline V gene data show CDR1 as MGHRA and CDR2 as YSYEKL. Trimming removed 0 bases at V and 9 bases at J, with 12 bases between.

J is TRBJ1-2 and V is TRBV7-2, with no clear D. Germline V gene lookup returns CDR1 SGHTA and CDR2 FQGNSA. This CDR3 has 12 amino acids. Deletions cut 4 bases from V and 8 bases from J, with 11 bases between. The CDR3 DNA sequence: TGTGCCAGCAGCTCCTACCCGAAGGGCTACACCTTC. This sequence encodes CASSSYPKGYTF. Looking up the rest from reference TRBV7-2 and TRBJ1-2 gives the full variable domain: GAGVSQSPSNKVTEKGKDVELRCDPISGHTALYWYRQSLGQGLEFLIYFQGNSAPDKSGLPSDRFSAERTGGSVSTLTIQRTQQEDSAVYLCASSSYPKGYTFGSGTRLTVV.

The rearrangement joins TRBV4-3 to TRBJ2-1; D might be TRBD2 (7 bases). This CDR3 has 17 residues. Germline V gives CDR1 LGHNA, CDR2 YSLEER. V was pared by 0 bases and J by 3 bases, with 15 bases between. Here the CDR3 reads CASSQDIGGALYNEQFF. CDR3 DNA sequence: TGCGCCAGCAGCCAAGATATAGGGGGGGCCCTCTACAATGAGCAGTTCTTC.

The chain recombines TRBV6-6 with TRBJ2-2; 8 bases match TRBD1. The CDR3 runs 14 residues. Germline trimming cut 6 bases from V and 2 bases from J; bases unmatched to any gene: 2. Germline-derived CDR1 and CDR2 are MNHNY and SVGAGI (reference sequence). The chain's CDR3 is CASRGQANTGELFF. The CDR3 DNA sequence: TGTGCCAGCAGGGGACAGGCAAACACCGGGGAGCTGTTTTTT.

The chain couples TRBV5-1 to TRBJ1-6, with a weak D call TRBD1 (6 bases). CDR3 size: 13 residues. Looked up from germline, CDR1 is SGHRS and CDR2 is YFSETQ. Trimming took off 2 bases at V and 8 bases at J, with 8 bases between the two ends. In DNA, the CDR3 is TGCGCCAGCAGCTTAGAGGGGGATTCACCCCTCCACTTT. Protein: CASSLEGDSPLHF.

V gene TRBV19 combines with J gene TRBJ1-5, with 8 bases that match TRBD1. Unmatched junction bases numbered 10, after V lost 5 bases and J lost 4 bases. Germline V gene lookup returns CDR1 LNHDA and CDR2 SQIVND (reference sequence). The CDR3 sequence is 16 residues long. CDR3 sequence reads: CASSLRIGQGNQPQHF. CDR3 nucleotide sequence: TGTGCCAGTAGTCTCCGTATAGGACAGGGAAATCAGCCCCAGCATTTT.

J is TRBJ2-2 and V is TRBV7-3; 8 nucleotides agree with TRBD1. Trimming removed 5 bases from V and 0 bases from J; junction bases left unmatched: 5. The CDR3 spans 16 residues. The germline V gene encodes CDR1 SGHTA and CDR2 FQGTGA. The CDR3, as DNA: TGTGCCAGCAGCCTCGCAGGGGGCTCGAACACCGGGGAGCTGTTTTTT. Its translation is CASSLAGGSNTGELFF.

The genes are TRBV10-3 and TRBJ2-3; 15 bases match TRBD2. The germline gives CDR1 ENHRY, CDR2 SYGVKD. CDR3 length: 16 amino acids. V lost 5 bases, J lost 6 bases, and 6 bases stayed unmatched. CDR3 sequence: CAISPGLAGGWDTQYF. CDR3 sequence (DNA): TGTGCCATCAGTCCTGGACTAGCGGGAGGGTGGGATACGCAGTATTTT.

V and J are TRBV7-2 and TRBJ1-2; D is unresolved. Germline values: CDR1 SGHTA, CDR2 FQGNSA. V lost 2 bases to trimming and J lost 1 base, with 17 bases between them. This CDR3 contains 17 residues. The CDR3: CASSLYLTLSDNYGYTF. DNA for the CDR3: TGTGCCAGCAGCTTATATCTCACTCTGTCCGATAACTATGGCTACACCTTC.

The CDR3, as DNA: TGTGCCAGTAGTATAAACGCAGGTAGCAATCAGCCCCAGCATTTT. Its protein is CASSINAGSNQPQHF. The chain combines TRBV19 with TRBJ1-5; D is unresolved. The CDR3 runs 15 residues. Germline CDR1 reads LNHDA; CDR2 reads SQIVND (reference sequence). Trimming cost V 2 bases and J 0 bases, with 8 bases left between them.